This entry features one T cell receptor beta chain sequence. The antigen is undetermined. The sample belongs to a study of CD8+ T cells in alopecia areata. General study results and limits: Patients shared TCRs less clearly than mice did, possibly owing to HLA.

Per germline, CDR1 SGHAT and CDR2 FQNNGV. The ends were cut back, 1 base at V and 6 bases at J, with 10 bases in the middle. This CDR3 spans 13 amino acids. Isolated RNA was reverse transcribed into cDNA used as the sequencing template. Only in-frame clones appear in the TCRdb table, and some are missing; sequencing was by immunoSEQ multiplex PCR. Among approximately 150,000 clones listed, 55% were seen once. Sample: CD4+ T cells sorted from blood. The chain couples TRBV11-2 to TRBJ2-7, with D possibly matching TRBD1 (6 bases). The source is a human donor in good health. The CDR3: CASSLARGGEQYF. The CDR3 nucleotides are TGTGCCAGCAGCTTAGCCAGGGGTGGCGAGCAGTACTTC.